This T cell receptor (beta chain) was identified during a study of somatic mutations in cytotoxic T cells in rheumatoid arthritis. Regarding the study as a whole: Clonality measured in CD8+ T cells did not differ significantly between rheumatoid arthritis patients and age-matched healthy controls. The CD8+ clonality of rheumatoid arthritis patients increased with age, whereas that of healthy controls did not. Over 20% of CD8+ cells belonged to the largest CD8+ clone in about an eighth of the roughly 65 patients.

The protocol was immunoSEQ multiplex PCR, while the TCRdb copy is restricted to in-frame clones and leaves out a portion. Of around 29,000 clones detected, 82% appear once; the ten largest clones hold 6.5% to 9%. This clone showed up just a few times. The antigen is unknown. The CDR3 extends over 15 amino acids. The germline V and J ends were trimmed by 0 bases and 5 bases, with 8 bases remaining between them. Germline-derived CDR1 and CDR2 are MRHNA and SNTAGT. After CD4+ and CD8+ cells were isolated by positive magnetic bead selection, their purity was checked by flow cytometry. The chain carries TRBV6-4 and TRBJ1-6; the D is unclear. Material: CD8+ T cells sorted from blood. This clonotype was obtained from an adult with rheumatoid arthritis. CDR3 in DNA: TGTGCCAGCAGTGACTCAGAGGACCATAATTCACCCCTCCACTTT. Translating gives CASSDSEDHNSPLHF.